This T cell receptor (beta chain) was identified during a study of cytomegalovirus exposure and HLA in healthy donors. Some clones are missing from TCRdb's copy, which holds only in-frame ones; the method was immunoSEQ multiplex PCR. Of 90,000 to 100,000 clones listed, approximately 93% are singletons. Per germline, CDR1 MDHEN and CDR2 SYDVKM. CDR3 length equals 13 residues. V lost 8 bases, J lost 5 bases, and 13 bases lay in between. The V gene is TRBV28, the J gene TRBJ1-5; perhaps TRBD1 as D (6 bases). Sequencing input: PBMCs. The source is a woman under 40 in good health and CMV-seropositive. The CDR3 sequence: CASAGTQYQPQHF. DNA of the CDR3: TGTGCCAGCGCAGGGACACAATATCAGCCCCAGCATTTT. The entire variable domain, with the rest obtained from reference TRBV28 and TRBJ1-5, is as follows: DVKVTQSSRYLVKRTGEKVFLECVQDMDHENMFWYRQDPGLGLRLIYFSYDVKMKEKGDIPEGYSVSREKKERFSLILESASTNQTSMYLCASAGTQYQPQHFGDGTRLSIL.